The next 2 T cell receptor beta chains were all read from a single sample in a study of T-cell memory formation after mild COVID-19. TCRdb called the 5' RACE reads again in MiXCR, with one record for every CDR3 protein. This table has around 340,000 distinct CDR3 sequences, around 13% appearing once. What was sequenced was PBMCs or a T cell subset sorted from them (not recorded which). The receptors were gathered from a man aged 18 to 29 who had mild COVID-19 (a few samples of this study predate the infection). Cell type and time point are not known.

The chain combines TRBV15 with TRBJ1-6, with D possibly TRBD1 on 5 matching bases. Germline V gives CDR1 LNHNV, CDR2 YYDKDF (reference sequence). The V end was cut by 6 bases, the J end by 6 bases, with 15 bases between. The CDR3 extends over 15 amino acids. The chain's CDR3 is CATRRRAGPNSPLHF. CDR3 nucleotide sequence: TGTGCCACCAGAAGGAGGGCGGGACCTAATTCACCCCTCCACTTT.

This clonotype was seen more than once but under ten times. This chain uses TRBV20-1 with TRBJ2-5; D unresolved. CDR1 is DFQATT, CDR2 SNEGSKA, per germline (reference sequence). The CDR3 loop spans 13 amino acids. The ends were cut back, 3 bases at V and 0 bases at J, with 8 bases in the middle. The CDR3 protein is CSASVTDQETQYF. Here the CDR3 DNA reads TGCAGTGCTAGCGTCACAGACCAAGAGACCCAGTACTTC.